Reported below is one T cell receptor beta chain. TCRdb's table, derived via immunoSEQ multiplex PCR, lists solely in-frame clones and lacks some. Listed here are 35,000 to 55,000 clones without any singletons, the top ten holding roughly 2.3%. These data are taken from a study of T cells after posttransplantation cyclophosphamide. CDR3 size: 16 residues. Germline assignment: CDR1 SNHLY and CDR2 FYNNEI. The rearrangement joins TRBV2 to TRBJ2-5; TRBD2 aligns across 8 bases. The DNA matches TRBJ2-7 better at its end, which makes the J call doubtful. This TCR derives from a man between 35 and 55 years old in good health, CMV-negative, and a related stem cell transplant donor. Sequencing was performed on PBMCs. The CDR3 here is CASRVGLSGVNYEQYF. CDR3 sequence (DNA): TGTGCCAGCAGGGTGGGGCTTAGCGGGGTGAACTACGAGCAGTACTTC.